A single sample gave rise to the 8 T cell receptor beta chains below, sequenced in a study of blood T cell repertoires in COVID-19. Repertoires were generated with immunoSEQ multiplex PCR, while TCRdb's copy carries only in-frame clones and drops some. The sample carries 150,000 to 200,000 clones, just under 85% recorded once. The sample was peripheral blood. The receptor source for this set is a human donor with acute or convalescent COVID-19. The donor label of this sample is uncertain.

The chain links TRBV9 to TRBJ2-7; 15 bases are shared with TRBD2. This CDR3 is built from 16 residues. V dropped 3 bases and J dropped 7; count of bases not matched to a gene: 8. Germline CDR1 SGDLS, CDR2 YYNGEE. The CDR3 protein is CASSGGLAGGQGEQYF. For the CDR3, the DNA is TGTGCCAGCAGCGGAGGACTAGCGGGAGGGCAAGGTGAGCAGTACTTC.

Comments on this clone: This sample includes further DNA sequences coding for the same CDR3. The chain combines TRBV6-2 or TRBV6-3 with TRBJ2-7; the D gene is possibly TRBD2 (6 bases). The CDR3 has 14 residues. Per the germline V gene, CDR1 is MNHEY and CDR2 is SVGEGT. Trimming shortened V by 5 bases and J by 5 bases, and 16 bases separated the two germline ends. In DNA, the CDR3 is TGTGCCAGCAGTCCCCGGGTCGGAGGGGACGAGCAGTACTTC. It encodes CASSPRVGGDEQYF.

J is TRBJ2-5 and V is TRBV7-9, with D possibly TRBD1 on 5 matching bases. The CDR3 consists of 15 residues. V lost 5 bases and J 5 bases, leaving 18 bases between the germline ends. In germline, CDR1 is SEHNR, CDR2 FQNEAQ (reference sequence). The CDR3 protein is CASSPQGAALETQYF. The DNA of the CDR3 is TGTGCCAGCAGCCCCCAAGGGGCTGCTTTGGAGACCCAGTACTTC.

The V call is TRBV6-5, the J call TRBJ2-1, with 10 bases fitting TRBD2. Germline V CDR1 and CDR2: MNHEY, SVGAGI. The CDR3 is 16 amino acids. The V segment lost 2 bases and the J segment 9 bases; nucleotides outside the gene matches: 10. CDR3 sequence reads: CASSYHTSGNSGEQFF. In nucleotides, the CDR3 is TGTGCCAGCAGTTACCATACTAGCGGGAATAGTGGTGAGCAGTTCTTC.

The chain couples TRBV7-2 to TRBJ2-5, with D possibly being TRBD1 (5 bases). In germline, CDR1 is SGHTA, CDR2 FQGNSA. V was trimmed by 1 base and J by 5 bases, leaving 17 bases between them. This CDR3 is built from 16 residues. DNA of the CDR3: TGTGCCAGCAGCTTAGATGGCAGGGTGAAGGGGGAGACCCAGTACTTC. Encoded protein: CASSLDGRVKGETQYF.

V and J are TRBV7-6 and TRBJ1-3; the D is unclear. Trimming took off 0 bases at V and 1 base at J, with 25 bases between the two ends. CDR1 and CDR2 (germline): SGHVS, FNYEAQ. This CDR3 spans 21 amino acids. CDR3 residues: CASSLASPDEARFVSGNTIYF. As DNA, the CDR3 is TGTGCCAGCAGCTTAGCTTCCCCCGATGAGGCTCGATTTGTTTCTGGAAACACCATATATTTT.

This clone was seen a few times. The chain is built from TRBV5-1 and TRBJ1-1; no clear D gene. V was cut by 0 bases and J by 1 base, with 7 bases left in between. There are 14 residues in the CDR3. CDR1 and CDR2 from the germline V gene are SGHRS and YFSETQ. The CDR3 protein is CASSLDPSNTEAFF. Written as DNA, the CDR3 is TGCGCCAGCAGCTTGGATCCGTCGAACACTGAAGCTTTCTTT.

The chain recombines TRBV5-1 with TRBJ2-7; 10 nucleotides align to TRBD2. This CDR3 contains 15 residues. V shed 3 bases, J shed 1 base, and the junction held 4 bases outside the gene matches. From germline, CDR1 is SGHRS and CDR2 YFSETQ. The CDR3 region has the DNA TGCGCCAGCAGCTGGGTAGCGGGAGGATCCTACGAGCAGTACTTC. Translation: CASSWVAGGSYEQYF.